Listed below are T cell receptor beta chains from one sample, sequenced in a study of blood T cell repertoires in COVID-19. Profiled with immunoSEQ multiplex PCR; TCRdb holds only in-frame clones, not every one. This table has hundreds of thousands of clones, around 90% appearing once. The sample comprised peripheral blood. Source of these receptors: a middle-aged woman with COVID-19, enrolled during active disease. Both conserved end residues are part of each CDR3. D genes are given only for firm matches. Clone size, where shown, is once, few, many, or a class for clones that have expanded.

TRBV4-1	TRBJ2-2	12	NA	NA	TGCGCCAGCAGCCAACTGCAGGGGGAGCTGTTTTTT	CASSQLQGELFF
TRBV2	TRBJ1-1	15	NA	TRBD1	TGTGCCAGCAGTGAACGCGGGACAGTCAACACTGAAGCTTTCTTT	CASSERGTVNTEAFF
TRBV29-1	TRBJ2-2	13	NA	TRBD1	TGCAGCGTTCAAGACAGGGGGCCCGGGGAGCTGTTTTTT	CSVQDRGPGELFF
TRBV3-1/TRBV3-2	TRBJ2-7	16	NA	TRBD1	TGTGCCAGCAGCGAATCTCCCGGGACAGACTCCTACGAGCAGTACTTC	CASSESPGTDSYEQYF
TRBV5-1	TRBJ2-1	13	NA	TRBD1	TGCGCCAGCAGCCCTGGGACAGGGGAAAGTCAGTTCTTC	CASSPGTGESQFF
TRBV14	TRBJ1-1	17	NA	NA	TGTGCCAGCAGCGAGCCCGAGACACTTTACATGAACACTGAAGCTTTCTTT	CASSEPETLYMNTEAFF
TRBV27	TRBJ1-2	15	NA	TRBD1	TGTGCCAGCAGGGGACAGGGGGTAGTTTCGTGGGGCTACACCTTC	CASRGQGVVSWGYTF
TRBV27	TRBJ2-3	15	NA	NA	TGTGCCAGCAGTGTCACCAGGCTAAGCACAGATACGCAGTATTTT	CASSVTRLSTDTQYF
TRBV3-1/TRBV3-2	TRBJ1-2	13	NA	NA	TGTGCCAGCAGTCAAGAGACCGGGGATGGCTACACCTTC	CASSQETGDGYTF
TRBV7-2	TRBJ1-5	12	NA	NA	TGTGCCAGCAGCAAGCCCAGGCAGCCCCAGCATTTT	CASSKPRQPQHF
TRBV4-3	TRBJ2-6	20	few	TRBD2	TGCGCCAGCAGCCAAGTCGGAAGCGGGGGTACTCCCTCTGGGGCCAACGTCCTGACTTTC	CASSQVGSGGTPSGANVLTF